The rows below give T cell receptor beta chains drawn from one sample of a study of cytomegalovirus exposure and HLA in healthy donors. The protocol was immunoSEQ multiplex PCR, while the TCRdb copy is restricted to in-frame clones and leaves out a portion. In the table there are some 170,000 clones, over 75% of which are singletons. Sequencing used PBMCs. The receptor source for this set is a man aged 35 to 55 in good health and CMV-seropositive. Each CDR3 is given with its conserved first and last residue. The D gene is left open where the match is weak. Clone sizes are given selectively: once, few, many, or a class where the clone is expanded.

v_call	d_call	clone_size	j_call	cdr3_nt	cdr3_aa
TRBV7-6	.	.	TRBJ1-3	TGTGCCAGCAGCTTAGTTTCGGCAGGGTCTGGAAACACCATATATTTT	CASSLVSAGSGNTIYF
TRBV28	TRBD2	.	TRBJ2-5	TGTGCCAGCAGTTTCGGGGGGTACGAGACCCAGTACTTC	CASSFGGYETQYF
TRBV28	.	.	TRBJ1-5	TGTGCCAGCAGCCCAACGGGGTCGATCCGCCAAGAGCCCCAGCATTTT	CASSPTGSIRQEPQHF
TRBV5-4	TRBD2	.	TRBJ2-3	TGTGCCAGCACCCAGGGAAAGGGACTAGCGGGAGCAGATACGCAGTATTTT	CASTQGKGLAGADTQYF
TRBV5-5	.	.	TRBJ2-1	TGTGCCAGCAGCTATGGAGAAGGCTCCTACAATGAGCAGTTCTTC	CASSYGEGSYNEQFF
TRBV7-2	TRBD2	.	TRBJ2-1	TGTGCCAGCAGCCCCGGGGGGAACAATGAGCAGTTCTTC	CASSPGGNNEQFF
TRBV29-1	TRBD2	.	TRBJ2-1	TGTAGCACTAGCGGGGCCTCCTACAATGAGCAGTTCTTC	CSTSGASYNEQFF
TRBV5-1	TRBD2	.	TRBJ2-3	TGCGCCAGCAGCTTATGGTCTAGCGGTCAAAGCACAGATACGCAGTATTTT	CASSLWSSGQSTDTQYF
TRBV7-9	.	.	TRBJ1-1	TGTGCCAGCAGCTTAGGAGAAGCGGAGACTGAAGCTTTCTTT	CASSLGEAETEAFF
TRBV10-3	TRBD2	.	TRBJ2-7	TGTGCCATCCGGGCGACTAGCGAAACCTACGAGCAGTACTTC	CAIRATSETYEQYF
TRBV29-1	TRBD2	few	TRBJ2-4	TGCAGCGTTGAATTGGCCGGGACTAGCGGCCCTCTGGGAAACATTCAGTACTTC	CSVELAGTSGPLGNIQYF
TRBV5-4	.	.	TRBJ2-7	TGTGCCAGCAGCCAATCAACTGGGCGAGACGAGCAGTACTTC	CASSQSTGRDEQYF
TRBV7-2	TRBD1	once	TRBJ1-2	TGTGCCAGCAGCCGGGACAGATTGACTGGTTATGGCTACACCTTC	CASSRDRLTGYGYTF
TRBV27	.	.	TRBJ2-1	TGTGCCAGCAGACTTCGACAGGCTTACAATGAGCAGTTCTTC	CASRLRQAYNEQFF
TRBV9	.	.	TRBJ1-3	TGTGCCAGCAGCGTAGATTGGCGGCTTACTGGAAACACCATATATTTT	CASSVDWRLTGNTIYF
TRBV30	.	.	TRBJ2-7	TGTGCCTGGAGTCCCCGGGAGCGATCGTACGAGCAGTACTTC	CAWSPRERSYEQYF
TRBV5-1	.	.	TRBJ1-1	TGCGCCAGCAGCCCAGGCGGACACTTTGAAGCTTTCTTT	CASSPGGHFEAFF
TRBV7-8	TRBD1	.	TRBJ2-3	TGTGCCAGCAGCTTGGGACAGGGGGCGATCCCAGATACGCAGTATTTT	CASSLGQGAIPDTQYF
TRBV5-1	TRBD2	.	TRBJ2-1	TGCGCCAGCAGCTTCGGGACTAGCGGGATGAGCTCCTACAATGAGCAGTTCTTC	CASSFGTSGMSSYNEQFF
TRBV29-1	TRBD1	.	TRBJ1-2	TGCAGCGTTGAAGAGGACAGGGATGGCTACACCTTC	CSVEEDRDGYTF
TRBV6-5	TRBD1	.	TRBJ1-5	TGTGCCAGCAGCGCTGACAGGGGATCCAATCAGCCCCAGCATTTT	CASSADRGSNQPQHF
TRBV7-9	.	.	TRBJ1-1	TGTGCCAGCAGCTCTATGCAGGACACTGAAGCTTTCTTT	CASSSMQDTEAFF
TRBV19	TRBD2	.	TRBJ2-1	TGTGCCAGTAGTACCCGGGGGGGTGGGCAGTTCTTC	CASSTRGGGQFF
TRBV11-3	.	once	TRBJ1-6	TGTGCCAGCAGGCCCGGGGGAAGCTCCTATAATTCACCCCTCCACTTT	CASRPGGSSYNSPLHF
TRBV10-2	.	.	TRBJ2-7	TGCGCCAGCAGTGAGCGGCAGGGCCGAACGGACGAGCAGTACTTC	CASSERQGRTDEQYF
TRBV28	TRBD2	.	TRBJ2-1	TGTGCCACTCGAGCGGGAGGTTCCTACAATGAGCAGTTCTTC	CATRAGGSYNEQFF
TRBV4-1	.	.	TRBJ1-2	TGCGCCAGCAGCCAGAGGGCTAGCTATGGCTACACCTTC	CASSQRASYGYTF
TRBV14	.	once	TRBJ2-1	TGTGCCAGCAGCCAACTGGGCAGGGGGACTAATGAGCAGTTCTTC	CASSQLGRGTNEQFF
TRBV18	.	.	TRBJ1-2	TGTGCCAGCTCACCAGTCTCAGGGGTCGACGTTGGCTACACCTTC	CASSPVSGVDVGYTF
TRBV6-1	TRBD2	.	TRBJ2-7	TGTGCCAGCAGTGAGCGGGAGGCGCCGTACGAGCAGTACTTC	CASSEREAPYEQYF
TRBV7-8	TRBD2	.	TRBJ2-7	TGTGCCAGCAGCGCCAACCGACTAGCGGGAGGCGAGCAGTACTTC	CASSANRLAGGEQYF
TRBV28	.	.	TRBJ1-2	TGTGCCAGCCCCGGACAGAATGGGGGCTACACCTTC	CASPGQNGGYTF
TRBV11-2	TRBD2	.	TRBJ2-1	TGTGCCAGCAGCTTGGCCCCACTGGCGGGAGGCAGCAATGAGCAGTTCTTC	CASSLAPLAGGSNEQFF
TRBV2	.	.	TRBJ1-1	TGTGCCAGCAGTGAAGCGGGGTTGGGGCCCGAAGCTTTCTTT	CASSEAGLGPEAFF
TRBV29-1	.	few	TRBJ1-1	TGCAGCGTTGAAGAGATAATGTCGGGCACTGAAGCTTTCTTT	CSVEEIMSGTEAFF
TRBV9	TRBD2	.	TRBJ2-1	TGTGCCAGCGGCATGGGGAGTCGGGGCGGGGGGTACAATGAGCAGTTCTTC	CASGMGSRGGGYNEQFF
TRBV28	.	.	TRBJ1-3	TGTGCCAGCAGTCCCGGCAGGGGTGGAAACACCATATATTTT	CASSPGRGGNTIYF